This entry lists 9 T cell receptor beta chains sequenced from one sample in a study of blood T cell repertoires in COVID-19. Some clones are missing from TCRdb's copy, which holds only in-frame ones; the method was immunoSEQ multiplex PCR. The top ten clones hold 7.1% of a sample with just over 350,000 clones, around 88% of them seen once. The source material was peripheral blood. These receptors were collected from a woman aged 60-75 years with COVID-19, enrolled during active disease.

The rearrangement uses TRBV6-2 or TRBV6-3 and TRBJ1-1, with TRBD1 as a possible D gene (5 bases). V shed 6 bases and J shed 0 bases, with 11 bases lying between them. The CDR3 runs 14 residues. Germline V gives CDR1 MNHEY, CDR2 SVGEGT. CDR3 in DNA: TGTGCCAGCAGCCTCGGACATTTGAACACTGAAGCTTTCTTT. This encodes CASSLGHLNTEAFF.

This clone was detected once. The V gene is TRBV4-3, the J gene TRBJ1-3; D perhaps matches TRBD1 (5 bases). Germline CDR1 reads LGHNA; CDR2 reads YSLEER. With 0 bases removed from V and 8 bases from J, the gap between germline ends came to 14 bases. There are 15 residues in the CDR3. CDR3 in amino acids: CASSQDRRAGDTIYF. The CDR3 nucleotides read TGCGCCAGCAGCCAAGATCGGAGAGCGGGGGACACCATATATTTT.

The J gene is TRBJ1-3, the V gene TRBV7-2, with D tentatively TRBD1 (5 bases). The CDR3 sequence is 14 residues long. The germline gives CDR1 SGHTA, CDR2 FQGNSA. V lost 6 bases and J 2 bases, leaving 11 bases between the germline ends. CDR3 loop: CASRPGGTGNTIYF. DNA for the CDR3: TGTGCCAGCAGACCTGGGGGGACTGGAAACACCATATATTTT.

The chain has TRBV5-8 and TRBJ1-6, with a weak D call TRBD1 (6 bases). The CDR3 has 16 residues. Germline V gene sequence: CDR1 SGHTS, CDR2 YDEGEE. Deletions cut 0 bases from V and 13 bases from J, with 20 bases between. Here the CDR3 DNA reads TGTGCCAGCAGCTTGGGGGGGCAGGGAGATTTCTTCCCCCTCCACTTT. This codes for CASSLGGQGDFFPLHF.

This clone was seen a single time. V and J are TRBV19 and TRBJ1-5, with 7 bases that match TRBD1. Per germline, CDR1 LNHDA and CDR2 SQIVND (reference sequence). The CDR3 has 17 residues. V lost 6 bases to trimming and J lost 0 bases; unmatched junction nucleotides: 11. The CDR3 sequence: CASRYPHGTDSNQPQHF. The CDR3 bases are TGTGCCAGTAGGTACCCTCACGGGACAGATAGCAATCAGCCCCAGCATTTT.

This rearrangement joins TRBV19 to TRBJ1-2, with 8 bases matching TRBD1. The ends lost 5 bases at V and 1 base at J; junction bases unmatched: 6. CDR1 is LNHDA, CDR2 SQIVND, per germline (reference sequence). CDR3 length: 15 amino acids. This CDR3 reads CASSLGTGGNYGYTF. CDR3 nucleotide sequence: TGTGCCAGTAGTCTCGGGACAGGCGGTAACTATGGCTACACCTTC.

The CDR3: CASSFRDRAYEQYF. The CDR3, as DNA: TGTGCCAGCAGCTTCCGGGACAGGGCCTACGAGCAGTACTTC. The chain links TRBV14 to TRBJ2-7, with TRBD1 identical over 9 bases. Trimming removed 5 bases from V and 2 bases from J; junction bases left unmatched: 4. Germline V gene sequence: CDR1 SGHDN, CDR2 FVKESK. The CDR3 is 14 amino acids. The full variable domain, its missing parts supplied by reference TRBV14 and TRBJ2-7, is EAGVTQFPSHSVIEKGQTVTLRCDPISGHDNLYWYRRVMGKEIKFLLHFVKESKQDESGMPNNRFLAERTGGTYSTLKVQPAELEDSGVYFCASSFRDRAYEQYFGPGTRLTVT.

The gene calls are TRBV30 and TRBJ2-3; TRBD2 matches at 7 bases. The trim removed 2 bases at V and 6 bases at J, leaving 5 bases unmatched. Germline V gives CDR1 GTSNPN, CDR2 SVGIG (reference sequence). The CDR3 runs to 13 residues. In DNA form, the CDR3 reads TGTGCCTGGAGTTCCGGACTAGTGGATACGCAGTATTTT. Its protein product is CAWSSGLVDTQYF.

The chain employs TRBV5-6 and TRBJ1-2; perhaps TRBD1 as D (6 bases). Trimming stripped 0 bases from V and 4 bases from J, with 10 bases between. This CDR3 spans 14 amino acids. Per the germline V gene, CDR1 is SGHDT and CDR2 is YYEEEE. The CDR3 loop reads CASSLGGHLYGYTF. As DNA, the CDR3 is TGTGCCAGCAGCTTGGGGGGACACCTCTATGGCTACACCTTC. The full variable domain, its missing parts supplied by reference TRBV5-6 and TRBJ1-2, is DAGVTQSPTHLIKTRGQQVTLRCSPKSGHDTVSWYQQALGQGPQFIFQYYEEEERQRGNFPDRFSGHQFPNYSSELNVNALLLGDSALYLCASSLGGHLYGYTFGSGTRLTVV.